Below are 10 T cell receptor beta chains sequenced from a single sample in a study of CD8 T cells in Susac syndrome. With random hexamers, 0.5 to 1 ug RNA was reverse transcribed. TCRdb reprocessed the immunoSEQ multiplex PCR reads via MiXCR and lists one record per CDR3 protein. The sample carries about 180,000 distinct CDR3 sequences, approximately 95% recorded once. Sequenced material: CD4+ T cells from PBMCs. The receptors shown here come from a human donor with multiple sclerosis.

This chain joins TRBV7-2 and TRBJ2-3; TRBD2 aligns across 16 bases. Looked up from germline, CDR1 is SGHTA and CDR2 is FQGNSA. V was pared by 2 bases and J by 4 bases, with 9 bases of the junction left unmatched. This CDR3 region has 19 residues. For the CDR3, the DNA is TGTGCCAGCAGCTTACATCCCCCGGGACTAGCGGGGGGGGCAGATACGCAGTATTTT. Translation gives CASSLHPPGLAGGADTQYF. The variable domain in full, with the rest retrieved from reference TRBV7-2 and TRBJ2-3, is GAGVSQSPSNKVTEKGKDVELRCDPISGHTALYWYRQSLGQGLEFLIYFQGNSAPDKSGLPSDRFSAERTGGSVSTLTIQRTQQEDSAVYLCASSLHPPGLAGGADTQYFGPGTRLTVL.

This chain connects TRBV28 to TRBJ1-3, with 7 bases identical to TRBD1. Germline assignment: CDR1 MDHEN and CDR2 SYDVKM. The CDR3 sequence is 17 residues long. Trimming removed 5 bases from V and 8 bases from J; junction bases left unmatched: 18. The CDR3 loop is CASSPPHGTVRRDTIYF. The CDR3 DNA follows: TGTGCCAGCAGTCCACCCCACGGGACAGTACGGCGGGACACCATATATTTT.

This chain joins TRBV7-2 and TRBJ2-3, with TRBD2 identical over 12 bases. The germline gives CDR1 SGHTA, CDR2 FQGNSA. V trimming: 4 bases; J trimming: 2 bases; junction bases outside the gene matches: 7. This CDR3 spans 17 amino acids. CDR3 nucleotide sequence: TGTGCCAGCAGCTCACTCCTAGCGGGGGGGCCCACAGATACGCAGTATTTT. Amino acid sequence: CASSSLLAGGPTDTQYF.

To note about this clonotype: The junction differs from germline at one of its ends, possibly a read error. The rearrangement joins TRBV2 to TRBJ2-1; TRBD2 aligns across 8 bases. In germline, CDR1 is SNHLY, CDR2 FYNNEI. This CDR3 has 11 residues. The CDR3 nucleotides are TGTGCCAGTGACTTCGGGGGGGCGTGTAAATTC. Translation gives CASDFGGACKF.

The chain combines TRBV20-1 with TRBJ2-1; 8 bases fit TRBD2. CDR1 is DFQATT, CDR2 SNEGSKA, per germline (reference sequence). V was pared by 3 bases and J by 6 bases, with 22 bases of the junction left unmatched. This CDR3 region has 19 residues. The CDR3 DNA is TGCAGTGCTAGGGGGATGGGGACTAGGTGGGCTGCGAGGGGCAATGAGCAGTTCTTC. Residues: CSARGMGTRWAARGNEQFF.

Details on this clonotype: One end of the junction varies from germline; a read error may be responsible. V gene TRBV2 combines with J gene TRBJ1-4; TRBD1 agrees at 9 bases. Per germline, CDR1 SNHLY and CDR2 FYNNEI. The CDR3 contains 15 residues. CDR3 coding DNA: TGTGCCAGCAGTGAAGAGGGCGGGATGGGACAGGGAAAGGTTTTT. Protein sequence: CASSEEGGMGQGKVF.

The V and J genes are TRBV30 and TRBJ2-7; D call uncertain. Germline CDR1 is GTSNPN and CDR2 is SVGIG (reference sequence). Trimming took 1 base from V and 3 from J, leaving 13 bases between them. This CDR3 is 14 amino acids long. Here the CDR3 reads CAWSGAETFYEQYF. CDR3 coding DNA: TGTGCCTGGAGTGGGGCAGAGACCTTCTACGAGCAGTACTTC.

The rearrangement links TRBV20-1 to TRBJ2-1; perhaps TRBD2 as D (5 bases). Trimming removed 2 bases at V and 0 bases at J, with 11 bases between. There are 15 residues in the CDR3. Germline V lookup: CDR1 DFQATT, CDR2 SNEGSKA (reference sequence). The CDR3, as DNA: TGCAGTGCTAGAATGCCAACTAGCTCCTACAATGAGCAGTTCTTC. It yields the protein CSARMPTSSYNEQFF.

The chain couples TRBV20-1 to TRBJ1-2; D gene ambiguous. This CDR3 has 12 residues. V lost 5 bases and J 6 bases, leaving 13 bases between the germline ends. Germline CDR1 reads DFQATT; CDR2 reads SNEGSKA (reference sequence). The CDR3 loop is CSAPFRIDGYTF. Here the CDR3 DNA reads TGCAGTGCTCCGTTCCGAATTGATGGCTACACCTTC.

V and J are TRBV5-4 and TRBJ2-1; D gene ambiguous. Germline CDR1 is SGHNT and CDR2 is YYREEE (reference sequence). V lost 4 bases to trimming and J lost 8 bases, with 13 bases between them. The CDR3 contains 13 residues. CDR3 bases: TGTGCCAGCAGCCAGGTCCGTTGGGATGAGCAGTTCTTC. Encoded protein: CASSQVRWDEQFF. The full variable domain, with the rest looked up from reference TRBV5-4 and TRBJ2-1, is ETGVTQSPTHLIKTRGQQVTLRCSSQSGHNTVSWYQQALGQGPQFIFQYYREEENGRGNFPPRFSGLQFPNYSSELNVNALELDDSALYLCASSQVRWDEQFFGPGTRLTVL.